These T cell receptor beta chains were read from a single sample in a study of cytomegalovirus exposure and HLA in healthy donors. TCRdb's copy holds only in-frame clones and misses some; the assay was immunoSEQ multiplex PCR. The profile shows 170,000 or so clones, around 78% of them singletons. The sequencing input was PBMCs. These TCRs come from a woman aged 45 to 65 in good health and CMV-seropositive. Each CDR3 is given with its conserved first and last residue. A D gene is named only where the DNA matches it firmly. A clone size is listed for some rows: how often the clone was seen (once, few, many), or a class if it is expanded.

J: TRBJ1-1
V: TRBV25-1
size: -
D: TRBD1
CDR3: CASRDSTGGAEMNTEAFF
DNA: TGTGCCAGCAGGGACTCGACAGGGGGCGCGGAAATGAACACTGAAGCTTTCTTT

J: TRBJ2-1
V: TRBV11-1
size: -
D: -
CDR3: CASSPWTADNEQFF
DNA: TGTGCCAGCAGCCCTTGGACAGCCGACAATGAGCAGTTCTTC

J: TRBJ2-3
V: TRBV4-2
size: -
D: TRBD1
CDR3: CASSQRPGQGAIDTQYF
DNA: TGTGCCAGCAGCCAAAGACCGGGACAGGGGGCTATAGATACGCAGTATTTT

J: TRBJ1-2
V: TRBV19
size: -
D: -
CDR3: CASSGPGYALYGYTF
DNA: TGTGCCAGTAGTGGACCAGGGTACGCACTTTATGGCTACACCTTC

J: TRBJ2-5
V: TRBV9
size: -
D: -
CDR3: CASSSQAGSGETQYF
DNA: TGTGCCAGCAGCTCCCAGGCAGGGTCGGGTGAGACCCAGTACTTC

J: TRBJ1-5
V: TRBV6-1
size: -
D: TRBD1
CDR3: CASSPTGNQPQHF
DNA: TGTGCCAGCAGTCCGACAGGGAATCAGCCCCAGCATTTT

J: TRBJ1-3
V: TRBV7-6
size: once
D: -
CDR3: CASSPPRVRNTIYF
DNA: TGTGCCAGCAGCCCCCCCCGGGTAAGAAACACCATATATTTT

J: TRBJ1-2
V: TRBV6-5
size: -
D: TRBD1
CDR3: CASKRTGNYGYTF
DNA: TGTGCCAGCAAGAGGACAGGGAACTATGGCTACACCTTC

J: TRBJ2-7
V: TRBV13
size: -
D: TRBD2
CDR3: CASTDSGGALYEQYF
DNA: TGTGCCAGCACCGATAGCGGGGGGGCCCTTTACGAGCAGTACTTC

J: TRBJ2-1
V: TRBV7-9
size: -
D: -
CDR3: CSSSRYRVDEQFF
DNA: TGTTCCAGCAGCAGATACAGGGTGGATGAGCAGTTCTTC

J: TRBJ2-7
V: TRBV7-2
size: -
D: TRBD1
CDR3: CASSFDRASSYEQYF
DNA: TGTGCCAGCAGTTTCGACAGGGCGTCCTCCTACGAGCAGTACTTC

J: TRBJ1-4
V: TRBV15
size: -
D: TRBD1
CDR3: CATSRERRTGGSATNEKLFF
DNA: TGTGCCACCAGCAGAGAGAGGCGAACAGGGGGCTCCGCAACTAATGAAAAACTGTTTTTT

J: TRBJ2-7
V: TRBV13
size: -
D: TRBD1
CDR3: CASSLSGDREREQYF
DNA: TGTGCCAGCAGCTTATCAGGGGACAGGGAACGCGAGCAGTACTTC

J: TRBJ2-1
V: TRBV5-4
size: -
D: TRBD2
CDR3: CASSLELAGGYNEQFF
DNA: TGTGCCAGCAGCTTGGAACTAGCGGGGGGCTACAATGAGCAGTTCTTC

J: TRBJ1-2
V: TRBV19
size: -
D: TRBD1
CDR3: CASTGWDRSVGYTF
DNA: TGTGCCAGTACGGGTTGGGACAGGTCGGTTGGCTACACCTTC

J: TRBJ1-1
V: TRBV11-2
size: -
D: TRBD1
CDR3: CASRQQGGEAFF
DNA: TGTGCCAGCAGACAACAGGGGGGAGAAGCTTTCTTT

J: TRBJ1-2
V: TRBV6-1
size: -
D: -
CDR3: CASSEVGLLGGYTF
DNA: TGTGCCAGCAGTGAAGTTGGGCTTTTGGGTGGCTACACCTTC

J: TRBJ1-6
V: TRBV7-9
size: few
D: TRBD1
CDR3: CASSVGQGYNSPLHF
DNA: TGTGCCAGCAGCGTCGGACAGGGTTATAATTCACCCCTCCACTTT

J: TRBJ1-2
V: TRBV5-6
size: -
D: TRBD1
CDR3: CASSLGQGVYGYTF
DNA: TGTGCCAGCAGCTTGGGGCAGGGGGTTTATGGCTACACCTTC

J: TRBJ1-2
V: TRBV9
size: few
D: TRBD1
CDR3: CASSATRGQGNGYTF
DNA: TGTGCCAGCAGCGCAACTCGCGGACAGGGGAATGGCTACACCTTC

J: TRBJ1-2
V: TRBV11-2
size: -
D: TRBD1
CDR3: CASTLDRANYGYTF
DNA: TGTGCCAGCACCTTGGACAGGGCTAACTATGGCTACACCTTC

J: TRBJ1-2
V: TRBV30
size: -
D: -
CDR3: CAWSGQFYGYTF
DNA: TGTGCCTGGAGTGGTCAGTTCTATGGCTACACCTTC

J: TRBJ2-7
V: TRBV30
size: once
D: -
CDR3: CAWSRFGRDNEQYF
DNA: TGTGCCTGGAGTAGATTCGGCAGGGACAACGAGCAGTACTTC

J: TRBJ1-2
V: TRBV19
size: few
D: TRBD1
CDR3: CASRRDRADGYTF
DNA: TGTGCCAGTAGACGCGACAGGGCTGATGGCTACACCTTC

J: TRBJ1-6
V: TRBV27
size: -
D: -
CDR3: CASSFSNSPLHF
DNA: TGTGCCAGCAGTTTTAGTAATTCACCCCTCCACTTT

J: TRBJ2-5
V: TRBV4-1
size: -
D: -
CDR3: CASSQMPAGHHQQETQYF
DNA: TGCGCCAGCAGCCAAATGCCGGCGGGCCACCACCAACAAGAGACCCAGTACTTC